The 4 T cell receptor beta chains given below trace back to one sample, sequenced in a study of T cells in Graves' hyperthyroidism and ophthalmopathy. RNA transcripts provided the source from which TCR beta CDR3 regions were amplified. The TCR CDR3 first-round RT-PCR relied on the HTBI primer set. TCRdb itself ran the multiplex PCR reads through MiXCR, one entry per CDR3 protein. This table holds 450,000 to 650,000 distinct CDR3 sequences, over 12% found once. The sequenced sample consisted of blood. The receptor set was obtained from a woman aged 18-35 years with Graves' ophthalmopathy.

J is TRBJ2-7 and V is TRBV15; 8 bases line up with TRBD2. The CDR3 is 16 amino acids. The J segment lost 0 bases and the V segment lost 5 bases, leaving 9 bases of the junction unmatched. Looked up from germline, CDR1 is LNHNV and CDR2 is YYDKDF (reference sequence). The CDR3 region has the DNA TGTGCCACCAGCGGGGGTGGCGGGAGGTTCTCCTACGAGCAGTACTTC. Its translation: CATSGGGGRFSYEQYF.

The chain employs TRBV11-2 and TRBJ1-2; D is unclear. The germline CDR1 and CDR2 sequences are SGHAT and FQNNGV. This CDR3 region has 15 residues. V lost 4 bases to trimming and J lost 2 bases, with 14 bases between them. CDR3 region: CASSYAIPLNYGYTF. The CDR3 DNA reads TGTGCCAGCAGCTACGCTATTCCGTTAAACTATGGCTACACCTTC.

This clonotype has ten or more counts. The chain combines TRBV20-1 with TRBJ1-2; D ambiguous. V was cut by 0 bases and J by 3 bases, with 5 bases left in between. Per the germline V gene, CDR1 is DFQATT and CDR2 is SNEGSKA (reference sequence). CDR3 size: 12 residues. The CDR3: CSARDADYGYTF. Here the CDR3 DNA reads TGCAGTGCTAGAGATGCAGACTATGGCTACACCTTC.

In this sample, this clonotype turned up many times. The DNA of the CDR3 is TGTGCCAGCAGCTTAGCACTCGACAGGGGGTATGTAGGCTCTGAAGCTTTCTTT. It is translated as CASSLALDRGYVGSEAFF. The chain recombines TRBV7-8 with TRBJ1-1; 9 nucleotides match TRBD1. The junction had 14 bases not matched to a gene; V was cut back by 0 bases and J by 6 bases. CDR3 length: 18 residues. The germline V gene encodes CDR1 SGHVS and CDR2 FQNEAQ. The full variable domain, its missing parts supplied by reference TRBV7-8 and TRBJ1-1, is GAGVSQSPRYKVAKRGQDVALRCDPISGHVSLFWYQQALGQGPEFLTYFQNEAQLDKSGLPSDRFFAERPEGSVSTLKIQRTQQEDSAVYLCASSLALDRGYVGSEAFFGQGTRLTVV.